This T cell receptor (beta chain) was sequenced in a study of Tregs in tolerant kidney transplant recipients. Overall study results and limits: Biological reproducibility was not directly addressed in this study. Few patients were studied, so findings need validation in larger groups.

The CDR3 loop spans 15 amino acids. The germline V and J ends were trimmed by 1 base and 1 base, with 12 bases remaining between them. Germline CDR1 SGHKS, CDR2 YYEKEE (reference sequence). Unstimulated regulatory T cells (CD4+CD25+CD127-), CD4+CD25- non-regulatory cells, CD4 and CD8 cells were FACS-sorted from thawed PBMCs. With regard to this clone: Its antigen is still unknown.

Produced via immunoSEQ multiplex PCR; TCRdb's table is partial and in-frame only. The table has about 120,000 clones, around nine tenths seen once; the top ten hold less than 0.7%. The source is a human donor in good health. The rearrangement joins TRBV5-5 to TRBJ2-7; D gene unclear. The sequencing input was CD4+ T cells from blood. CDR3 nucleotides: TGTGCCAGCAGCTTGAAGCAGGCCAGTTCCTACGAGCAGTACTTC. This gives the protein CASSLKQASSYEQYF.